The subject of this entry is one T cell receptor beta chain. This specimen comes from a study of blood T cell repertoires in COVID-19. For the study at large: In each case, the material was cDNA or gDNA derived from T cells, B-cell-depleted T cells, or PBMCs.

V was pared by 4 bases and J by 4 bases, with 2 bases of the junction left unmatched. The CDR3 contains 13 residues. Germline V gene lookup returns CDR1 SGHVS and CDR2 FQNEAQ. Produced via immunoSEQ multiplex PCR; TCRdb's table is partial and in-frame only. The sample lists tens of thousands of clones, 83% occurring once. A Seattle source enrolled patients during active infection and followed them longitudinally. The sequencing input was peripheral blood. This clonotype was obtained from a man in his forties or fifties with COVID-19, enrolled during active disease. The chain couples TRBV7-8 to TRBJ2-7, with 9 bases lining up with TRBD1. The CDR3 DNA reads as TGTGCCAGCAGCTCCGACAGGGGGTACGAGCAGTACTTC. It specifies CASSSDRGYEQYF.